Below, 13 T cell receptor beta chains from the same sample are listed, as sequenced in a study of Tregs in tolerant kidney transplant recipients. The table came from immunoSEQ multiplex PCR; TCRdb's copy has only in-frame clones and leaves some out. The sample gives approximately 60,000 clones, 95% to 98% of which show up once; 0.34% is in the top ten. This material consisted of Tregs from blood, taken before the transplant. These receptors originate from a human donor who received a combined kidney and bone marrow transplant.

The sample holds one count of this clone. The V and J genes are TRBV2 and TRBJ1-2, with 9 positions matching TRBD1. Germline-derived CDR1 and CDR2 are SNHLY and FYNNEI. The CDR3 loop spans 14 amino acids. V gave up 3 bases and J gave up 8 bases; unmatched junction bases: 7. The CDR3 sequence: CASSDWTGDRGYTF. The DNA for the CDR3 is TGTGCCAGCAGTGATTGGACAGGGGACCGGGGCTACACCTTC.

This clone was picked up one time. The V gene is TRBV5-4, the J gene TRBJ2-3; D is unresolved. CDR1 is SGHNT and CDR2 is YYREEE in the germline V gene (reference sequence). Trimming stripped 6 bases from V and 6 bases from J, with 14 bases between. CDR3 length equals 13 residues. CDR3 DNA sequence: TGTGCCAGCAATCCCATCGCGGTGGATACGCAGTATTTT. The encoded protein is CASNPIAVDTQYF.

This sequence joins TRBV6-4 and TRBJ1-4; weak D call: TRBD1 (5 bases). Trimming removed 5 bases at V and 5 bases at J, with 18 bases between. Germline V gene sequence: CDR1 MRHNA, CDR2 SNTAGT. The CDR3 length is 16 residues. Here the CDR3 DNA reads TGTGCCAGCAGTCGGGGTTTCGGCGGGGGAAATGAAAAACTGTTTTTT. This codes for CASSRGFGGGNEKLFF.

The chain recombines TRBV4-1 with TRBJ2-1; TRBD2 aligns across 10 bases. Germline CDR1 reads MGHRA; CDR2 reads YSYEKL. Trimming took 5 bases from V and 7 from J; bases not matched to a gene: 11. This CDR3 spans 16 amino acids. CDR3 protein: CASSDYSSGGRNEQFF. The CDR3 nucleotides read TGCGCCAGCAGCGACTACTCTAGCGGGGGCAGGAATGAGCAGTTCTTC.

The V and J genes are TRBV30 and TRBJ1-2; TRBD1 matches at 10 bases. Germline CDR1 and CDR2: GTSNPN and SVGIG (reference sequence). J was trimmed by 2 bases and V by 2 bases; bases with no gene match: 5. The CDR3 has 15 residues. The CDR3 sequence is CAWSPPDRGNYGYTF. CDR3 nucleotide sequence: TGTGCCTGGAGTCCCCCGGACAGGGGGAACTATGGCTACACCTTC.

This chain uses TRBV5-6 with TRBJ1-2, with TRBD1 matching over 8 bases. The junction had 15 bases not matched to a gene; V was cut back by 2 bases and J by 3 bases. This CDR3 has 18 residues. CDR1 is SGHDT and CDR2 is YYEEEE in the germline V gene. This CDR3 reads CASSFLGGTGGEYYGYTF. The CDR3, as DNA: TGTGCCAGCAGCTTCCTCGGAGGGACAGGAGGCGAGTACTATGGCTACACCTTC.

The genes are TRBV4-2 and TRBJ2-7; TRBD2 aligns across 13 bases. J was trimmed by 2 bases and V by 1 base; bases with no gene match: 11. CDR3 length equals 19 residues. Germline-derived CDR1 and CDR2 are LGHNA and YNFKEQ. The DNA for the CDR3 is TGTGCCAGCAGCCAAGCTACTAGCGGGAGGGGACACCTAACCTACGAGCAGTACTTC. Translating gives CASSQATSGRGHLTYEQYF.

J is TRBJ1-5 and V is TRBV2, with 7 bases matching TRBD1. CDR3 length equals 15 residues. V lost 6 bases to trimming and J lost 3 bases; unmatched junction nucleotides: 8. CDR1 and CDR2 from the germline V gene are SNHLY and FYNNEI. CDR3 in amino acids: CASRETGFYNQPQHF. CDR3 DNA: TGTGCCAGCAGGGAGACAGGGTTCTACAATCAGCCCCAGCATTTT.

The chain employs TRBV19 and TRBJ2-3; TRBD2 matches at 10 bases. The length of the CDR3 is 17 residues. J was trimmed by 0 bases and V by 3 bases; bases with no gene match: 6. Germline assignment: CDR1 LNHDA and CDR2 SQIVND (reference sequence). The CDR3 sequence is CASSIPSGSKSTDTQYF. The CDR3 DNA is TGTGCCAGTAGTATCCCTAGCGGGAGCAAGAGCACAGATACGCAGTATTTT.

The chain carries TRBV13 and TRBJ2-4; possible D gene TRBD2, 5 bases. Germline CDR1 PRHDT, CDR2 FYEKMQ (reference sequence). V was clipped by 0 bases and J by 0 bases, with 9 bases between them. The CDR3 totals 16 residues. The CDR3 DNA follows: TGTGCCAGCAGCTTAGGTATCGGACTAGCCAAAAACATTCAGTACTTC. Amino acid sequence: CASSLGIGLAKNIQYF.

For this clone: An end of the junction differs from the germline gene, which may be a read error. This sequence joins TRBV5-6 and TRBJ2-5; D is uncertain. The CDR3 length is 12 residues. Germline V gene data show CDR1 as SGHDT and CDR2 as YYEEEE. DNA for the CDR3: TGTGCCAGCAGCTTCGCTGCGGAAAGCAGAGACTTC. This encodes CASSFAAESRDF. The variable domain in full, completed from reference TRBV5-6 and TRBJ2-5, reads DAGVTQSPTHLIKTRGQQVTLRCSPKSGHDTVSWYQQALGQGPQFIFQYYEEEERQRGNFPDRFSGHQFPNYSSELNVNALLLGDSALYLCASSFAAESRDFGPGTRLLVL.

This clone has just one count. The rearrangement uses TRBV19 and TRBJ2-5, with a tentative D call TRBD2 (5 bases). This CDR3 comprises 16 residues. Germline loops: CDR1 LNHDA, CDR2 SQIVND (reference sequence). V lost 3 bases and J lost 2, with 16 bases in between. CDR3 in DNA: TGTGCCAGTAGTATCGGCGGCCGAGGGCCACAAGAGACCCAGTACTTC. Residues: CASSIGGRGPQETQYF.

V and J are TRBV14 and TRBJ1-1, with D uncertain. Trimming took 0 bases from V and 8 from J, leaving 4 bases between them. This CDR3 has 11 amino acids. Germline V lookup: CDR1 SGHDN, CDR2 FVKESK. CDR3 protein: CASSQDVEAFF. In nucleotides, the CDR3 is TGTGCCAGCAGCCAAGATGTAGAAGCTTTCTTT.